The 21 T cell receptor beta chains in this list originate from one sample, sequenced in a study of shared clonotypes between healthy human individuals. Assay used: immunoSEQ multiplex PCR; TCRdb lists only in-frame clones, some missing. The sample lists around 640,000 clones, approximately 96% occurring once. Cells designated naive CD8 were CD45RO-negative and were positively selected for CCR7, with terminally differentiated effector memory CD45RA+ cells excluded. Sequencing used naive CD8+ T cells sorted from blood. The receptors here all came from a woman aged 25-40 years in good health.

The chain recombines TRBV5-1 with TRBJ2-5, with 9 bases aligning to TRBD1. J was trimmed by 4 bases and V by 4 bases; bases with no gene match: 8. Germline values: CDR1 SGHRS, CDR2 YFSETQ. The CDR3 has 15 residues. DNA of the CDR3: TGCGCCAGCAGCACCACAGGGGGCGGGACAGAGACCCAGTACTTC. Protein product: CASSTTGGGTETQYF.

The rearrangement uses TRBV6-1 and TRBJ2-7; the D gene is possibly TRBD1 (5 bases). Trimming left V 1 base short and J 4 bases short, with 14 bases between. The CDR3 has 15 amino acids. The V gene's germline CDR1 is MNHNS and CDR2 SASEGT. The CDR3 DNA reads as TGTGCCAGCAGTGAAGACAGGATCTCCGAATACGAGCAGTACTTC. Translating gives CASSEDRISEYEQYF.

The chain uses TRBV19 and TRBJ1-1; D call uncertain. Trimming left V 2 bases short and J 2 bases short, with 6 bases between. The CDR3 sequence is 13 residues long. Per germline, CDR1 LNHDA and CDR2 SQIVND (reference sequence). CDR3 nucleotides: TGTGCCAGTAGTATATCAGTAAACACTGAAGCTTTCTTT. Its protein product is CASSISVNTEAFF.

This rearrangement joins TRBV4-1 to TRBJ1-5; D is perhaps TRBD1 (6 bases). V was clipped by 3 bases and J by 3 bases, with 9 bases between them. Germline assignment: CDR1 MGHRA and CDR2 YSYEKL. The CDR3 contains 14 residues. The CDR3 region has the DNA TGCGCCAGCAGCCACGGACAGTCCAATCAGCCCCAGCATTTT. Encoded protein: CASSHGQSNQPQHF.

In this sample, this clone turned up once. The chain employs TRBV10-1 and TRBJ2-7; 8 nucleotides match TRBD1. Trimming took 3 bases from V and 4 from J; bases not matched to a gene: 5. The CDR3 extends over 14 amino acids. Germline CDR1 WNHNN, CDR2 SYGVQD (reference sequence). The CDR3 here is CASSETGGGYEQYF. The CDR3 DNA follows: TGCGCCAGCAGTGAAACAGGGGGAGGTTACGAGCAGTACTTC.

The J gene is TRBJ1-6, the V gene TRBV7-2; weak D call: TRBD1 (5 bases). The V gene lost 3 bases and the J gene lost 9 bases, with 9 bases spanning the gap. Germline values: CDR1 SGHTA, CDR2 FQGNSA. The CDR3 runs 13 residues. CDR3 residues: CASSFTTVSPLHF. The DNA for the CDR3 is TGTGCCAGCAGCTTCACGACAGTTTCACCCCTCCACTTT.

The rearrangement joins TRBV14 to TRBJ2-7; a possible D gene is TRBD1 (5 bases). Trimming stripped 1 base from V and 0 bases from J, with 16 bases between. The V gene's germline CDR1 is SGHDN and CDR2 FVKESK. The CDR3 contains 17 residues. CDR3: CASSQGGRQLSSYEQYF. The CDR3 DNA follows: TGTGCCAGCAGCCAAGGGGGAAGACAGCTTAGCTCCTACGAGCAGTACTTC.

V gene TRBV7-8 combines with J gene TRBJ2-7; weak D call: TRBD1 (6 bases). This CDR3 spans 12 amino acids. Trimming removed 4 bases from V and 6 bases from J, with 10 bases in between. In germline, CDR1 is SGHVS, CDR2 FQNEAQ. The CDR3 DNA follows: TGTGCCAGCAGCTCGTGGACAGCCGAGCAGTACTTC. It codes for CASSSWTAEQYF.

The rearrangement joins TRBV19 to TRBJ1-2; 9 bases map to TRBD1. Losses at the gene ends were 10 bases for V and 4 bases for J; bases not matched to a gene: 16. The CDR3 contains 16 residues. Germline-derived CDR1 and CDR2 are LNHDA and SQIVND (reference sequence). DNA for the CDR3: TGTGCCACCGAGGGACAGGGAGTCTCAGGGTTCTATGGCTACACCTTC. It specifies CATEGQGVSGFYGYTF.

V is TRBV2 and J is TRBJ2-7, with 14 bases that match TRBD2. Germline CDR1 and CDR2: SNHLY and FYNNEI. This CDR3 has 14 residues. With 6 bases clipped from V and 6 bases from J, the junction kept 4 bases outside the gene matches. The CDR3 nucleotides are TGTGCCAGCAGAACGACTAGCGGGAGGGCCGAGCAGTACTTC. Translated, it gives CASRTTSGRAEQYF.

The chain uses TRBV5-1 and TRBJ2-7; no definite D call. The CDR3 runs to 14 residues. Germline V lookup: CDR1 SGHRS, CDR2 YFSETQ. V gave up 4 bases and J gave up 2 bases, with 13 bases separating them. CDR3 sequence (DNA): TGCGCCAGCAGCCCCGGTTCGGGCCCCTACGAGCAGTACTTC. As protein: CASSPGSGPYEQYF.

The chain recombines TRBV9 with TRBJ1-1, with D unresolved. The germline gives CDR1 SGDLS, CDR2 YYNGEE. The CDR3 loop spans 13 amino acids. The V end was cut by 4 bases, the J end by 4 bases, with 11 bases between. Here the CDR3 DNA reads TGTGCCAGCAGCCCACCAGGCGGCACTGAAGCTTTCTTT. This translates into CASSPPGGTEAFF.

V and J are TRBV29-1 and TRBJ2-2; D is possibly TRBD2 (6 bases). This CDR3 comprises 14 residues. Deletions cut 7 bases from V and 5 bases from J, with 17 bases between. The germline CDR1 and CDR2 sequences are SQVTM and ANQGSEA. The CDR3 protein is CSGEGGIATGELFF. CDR3 bases: TGCAGCGGCGAAGGAGGGATCGCGACCGGGGAGCTGTTTTTT.

The CDR3 region has the DNA TGTGCCAGCAGTTCTATGGACAGGGAGTTCTACGAGCAGTACTTC. This encodes CASSSMDREFYEQYF. This chain joins TRBV6-5 and TRBJ2-7, with TRBD1 identical over 8 bases. This CDR3 region has 15 residues. Unmatched junction bases numbered 8, after V lost 4 bases and J lost 3 bases. The germline gives CDR1 MNHEY, CDR2 SVGAGI.

The chain employs TRBV15 and TRBJ1-1; 7 positions match TRBD1. Germline V gene lookup returns CDR1 LNHNV and CDR2 YYDKDF (reference sequence). The CDR3 is 15 residues long. V trimming: 0 bases; J trimming: 1 base; junction bases outside the gene matches: 2. CDR3 region: CATSRDRDRNTEAFF. The CDR3 DNA sequence: TGTGCCACCAGCAGAGATCGGGACAGGAACACTGAAGCTTTCTTT.

The chain has TRBV4-1 and TRBJ2-3; D may be TRBD2 (5 bases). The CDR3 runs 14 residues. CDR1 is MGHRA, CDR2 YSYEKL, per germline. V was clipped by 6 bases and J by 4 bases, with 14 bases between them. Here the CDR3 reads CASRGELDADTQYF. As DNA, the CDR3 is TGCGCCAGCAGGGGTGAACTAGATGCAGATACGCAGTATTTT.

V gene TRBV27 combines with J gene TRBJ2-1, with a weak D call TRBD2 (5 bases). This CDR3 is built from 15 residues. The germline CDR1 and CDR2 sequences are MNHEY and SMNVEV (reference sequence). The ends were cut back, 4 bases at V and 0 bases at J, with 10 bases in the middle. This CDR3 reads CASSYRGPSYNEQFF. As DNA, the CDR3 is TGTGCCAGCAGTTACCGCGGGCCCTCCTACAATGAGCAGTTCTTC.

The chain has TRBV13 and TRBJ1-2, with 9 nucleotides matching TRBD1. Germline V gene data show CDR1 as PRHDT and CDR2 as FYEKMQ (reference sequence). The CDR3 has 14 residues. The junction had 6 bases not matched to a gene; V was cut back by 2 bases and J by 8 bases. CDR3 nucleotide sequence: TGTGCCAGCAGCTTAACTAGGACAGGGGAAGGCTACACCTTC. Translation gives CASSLTRTGEGYTF.

The chain uses TRBV7-6 and TRBJ2-7, with 8 positions matching TRBD2. V was pared by 5 bases and J by 2 bases, with 5 bases of the junction left unmatched. This CDR3 spans 14 amino acids. Germline V gives CDR1 SGHVS, CDR2 FNYEAQ. The CDR3 here is CASSTTSGPYEQYF. In DNA, the CDR3 is TGTGCCAGCAGCACTACTAGCGGTCCCTACGAGCAGTACTTC.

This clone was detected only once. The chain links TRBV19 to TRBJ2-1; perhaps TRBD2 as D (5 bases). Germline-derived CDR1 and CDR2 are LNHDA and SQIVND (reference sequence). V was clipped by 10 bases and J by 8 bases, with 18 bases between them. This CDR3 contains 13 residues. CDR3 in DNA: TGTGCCACCCGAGGGCTTGGGATTGATGAGCAGTTCTTC. Translating it yields CATRGLGIDEQFF.

This rearrangement joins TRBV10-3 to TRBJ2-5; 7 nucleotides agree with TRBD2. Germline V gene data show CDR1 as ENHRY and CDR2 as SYGVKD. V lost 4 bases, J lost 4 bases, and 9 bases stayed unmatched. The CDR3 consists of 15 residues. DNA of the CDR3: TGTGCCATCAGTGCTAGTGGGAGGGCCTTAGAGACCCAGTACTTC. It yields the protein CAISASGRALETQYF.